A selection of T cell receptor beta chains follows, all from one sample in a study of T cell responses to AZD1222 COVID-19 vaccine. Method: immunoSEQ multiplex PCR; TCRdb's copy keeps in-frame clones and lacks some. The sample yields 100,000 to 130,000 clones, around 92% seen once. This sample comprised peripheral blood, obtained 28 days after the second AZD1222 dose. Receptors originate from an adult who received the AZD1222 COVID-19 vaccine. Each CDR3 is given with its conserved first and last residue. D genes are given only for firm matches. Clone size appears in some rows only: once, few, many, or a class for an expanded clone.

v_gene: TRBV6-5
abundance: .
j_gene: TRBJ1-5
d_gene: .
CDR3nt: TGTGCCAGCAGTTTCTACATACCCCATCGGGGTCAGCCCCAGCATTTT
CDR3aa: CASSFYIPHRGQPQHF

v_gene: TRBV6-5
abundance: .
j_gene: TRBJ1-2
d_gene: .
CDR3nt: TGTGCCAGCAGTTCGGTGGAGACCGGCTACACCTTC
CDR3aa: CASSSVETGYTF

v_gene: TRBV18
abundance: .
j_gene: TRBJ1-1
d_gene: .
CDR3nt: TGTGCCAGCTCACCAGGGAGGGGCTATGAAGCTTTCTTT
CDR3aa: CASSPGRGYEAFF

v_gene: TRBV9
abundance: .
j_gene: TRBJ2-3
d_gene: TRBD2
CDR3nt: TGTGCCAGCAGCGTAGAGCGGGGGGGGCTAGTGGATACGCAGTATTTT
CDR3aa: CASSVERGGLVDTQYF

v_gene: TRBV30
abundance: .
j_gene: TRBJ1-5
d_gene: .
CDR3nt: TGTGCCTGGAGTCCGGGTACCAATCAGCCCCAGCATTTT
CDR3aa: CAWSPGTNQPQHF

v_gene: TRBV2
abundance: .
j_gene: TRBJ1-5
d_gene: .
CDR3nt: TGTGCCAGCAGTGAACCCGGAGAGGGAGGGAGGTGGGGTCAGCCCCAGCATTTT
CDR3aa: CASSEPGEGGRWGQPQHF

v_gene: TRBV7-2
abundance: .
j_gene: TRBJ2-3
d_gene: TRBD1
CDR3nt: TGTGCCAGCAGCTTAGTGGGACAGGGGGAAGATACGCAGTATTTT
CDR3aa: CASSLVGQGEDTQYF

v_gene: TRBV5-6
abundance: .
j_gene: TRBJ1-6
d_gene: .
CDR3nt: TGTGCCAGCAGCTTGGGACAGCGCAATTCACCCCTCCACTTT
CDR3aa: CASSLGQRNSPLHF

v_gene: TRBV19
abundance: .
j_gene: TRBJ2-1
d_gene: TRBD1
CDR3nt: TGTGCCAGTAGTATAGTTGACAGGGTCGTCCCCAATGAGCAGTTCTTC
CDR3aa: CASSIVDRVVPNEQFF

v_gene: TRBV11-2
abundance: .
j_gene: TRBJ2-7
d_gene: .
CDR3nt: TGTGCCAGCAGGCCACGGATCCAGTCCGACGAGCAGTACTTC
CDR3aa: CASRPRIQSDEQYF

v_gene: TRBV25-1
abundance: few
j_gene: TRBJ1-2
d_gene: .
CDR3nt: TGTGCCAGCAGTGTGGGCTATGGCTACACCTTC
CDR3aa: CASSVGYGYTF

v_gene: TRBV6-4
abundance: .
j_gene: TRBJ2-7
d_gene: .
CDR3nt: TGTGCCACATCCCGTTCGGGACTCGGTTTCGACGAGCAGTACTTC
CDR3aa: CATSRSGLGFDEQYF

v_gene: TRBV19
abundance: .
j_gene: TRBJ2-2
d_gene: TRBD2
CDR3nt: TGTGCCAGTATGCTAGCGGGAGGGCCGCCCGGGGAGCTGTTTTTT
CDR3aa: CASMLAGGPPGELFF

v_gene: TRBV28
abundance: .
j_gene: TRBJ2-5
d_gene: TRBD1
CDR3nt: TGTGCCAGCAGTTTAGGGACAGGGGGTGGCCAAGAGACCCAGTACTTC
CDR3aa: CASSLGTGGGQETQYF

v_gene: TRBV29-1
abundance: .
j_gene: TRBJ1-4
d_gene: .
CDR3nt: TGCAGCGTGGAAGAGTCGCCGGGGGGGCAAAAACTGTTTTTT
CDR3aa: CSVEESPGGQKLFF

v_gene: TRBV15
abundance: .
j_gene: TRBJ2-7
d_gene: .
CDR3nt: TGTGCCACCAGCAGAGATCAGGGTGCCTACGAGCAGTACTTC
CDR3aa: CATSRDQGAYEQYF

v_gene: TRBV29-1
abundance: .
j_gene: TRBJ1-4
d_gene: .
CDR3nt: TGCAGCGTAACGGACCGACAAGAACTGTTTTTT
CDR3aa: CSVTDRQELFF

v_gene: TRBV12-3/TRBV12-4
abundance: few
j_gene: TRBJ1-3
d_gene: .
CDR3nt: TGTGCCAGCACCGACTCTGGAAACACCATATATTTT
CDR3aa: CASTDSGNTIYF

v_gene: TRBV7-7
abundance: .
j_gene: TRBJ1-1
d_gene: .
CDR3nt: TGTGCTAGCAGTTCCCAGATGAACACTGAAGCTTTCTTT
CDR3aa: CASSSQMNTEAFF

v_gene: TRBV7-8
abundance: .
j_gene: TRBJ1-4
d_gene: .
CDR3nt: TGTGCCAGCAGCGCCTCAGAGAGGGAAAAACTGTTTTTT
CDR3aa: CASSASEREKLFF

v_gene: TRBV3-1/TRBV3-2
abundance: .
j_gene: TRBJ2-3
d_gene: .
CDR3nt: TGTGCCAGCAGCCAAGATCTTAAAGTAGAAACAGATACGCAGTATTTT
CDR3aa: CASSQDLKVETDTQYF

v_gene: TRBV28
abundance: .
j_gene: TRBJ1-1
d_gene: .
CDR3nt: TGTGCCAGCATCTCCGGGACGGTAATTTCTGAAGCTTTCTTT
CDR3aa: CASISGTVISEAFF

v_gene: TRBV19
abundance: .
j_gene: TRBJ1-3
d_gene: .
CDR3nt: TGTGCCAGTAGTCACAGGGCTGGAAACACCATATATTTT
CDR3aa: CASSHRAGNTIYF

v_gene: TRBV7-9
abundance: .
j_gene: TRBJ1-2
d_gene: .
CDR3nt: TGTGCCAGCAGCTTAAAGTTAGACAGGTGGACTCCCTATGGCTACACCTTC
CDR3aa: CASSLKLDRWTPYGYTF

v_gene: TRBV5-4
abundance: once
j_gene: TRBJ2-5
d_gene: .
CDR3nt: TGTGCCAGCAGCGTTCCCGGGAGTCTGGAGGAGACCCAGTACTTC
CDR3aa: CASSVPGSLEETQYF

v_gene: TRBV2
abundance: .
j_gene: TRBJ1-3
d_gene: .
CDR3nt: TGTGCCAGCAGTGAAGGCAGGGACTTTGGAAACACCATATATTTT
CDR3aa: CASSEGRDFGNTIYF

v_gene: TRBV14
abundance: .
j_gene: TRBJ2-7
d_gene: .
CDR3nt: TGTGCCAGTAGCCCCCGAGACAAACCCTTCTACGAGCAGTACTTC
CDR3aa: CASSPRDKPFYEQYF

v_gene: TRBV13
abundance: .
j_gene: TRBJ2-7
d_gene: .
CDR3nt: TGTGCCAGCAGACCCACGGGACAAGCTACCTACGAGCAGTACTTC
CDR3aa: CASRPTGQATYEQYF

v_gene: TRBV19
abundance: .
j_gene: TRBJ1-1
d_gene: TRBD1
CDR3nt: TGTGCCAGTAGTGGGCAGGACAGGCGGAAGGCTTTCTTT
CDR3aa: CASSGQDRRKAFF

v_gene: TRBV5-1
abundance: once
j_gene: TRBJ1-1
d_gene: .
CDR3nt: TGCGCCAGCAGCCCGGACAGAAGTTTATTCACTGAAGCTTTCTTT
CDR3aa: CASSPDRSLFTEAFF

v_gene: TRBV9
abundance: .
j_gene: TRBJ2-1
d_gene: TRBD1
CDR3nt: TGTGCCAGCAGCGGGCCGGGACAGGGTTACAATGAGCAGTTCTTC
CDR3aa: CASSGPGQGYNEQFF

v_gene: TRBV3-1/TRBV3-2
abundance: .
j_gene: TRBJ2-5
d_gene: .
CDR3nt: TGTGCCAGCAGCCAAGATTTGGTAGCCCGAGTCAGAGAGACCCAGTACTTC
CDR3aa: CASSQDLVARVRETQYF

v_gene: TRBV10-3
abundance: .
j_gene: TRBJ2-7
d_gene: TRBD2
CDR3nt: TGTGCCATCAGTTTGACTAGCGGGAGGTCTATTTACGAGCAGTACTTC
CDR3aa: CAISLTSGRSIYEQYF

v_gene: TRBV4-2
abundance: .
j_gene: TRBJ2-1
d_gene: TRBD1
CDR3nt: TGTGCCAGCAGCCTAACCGGGACAGGGCGCTCCTACAATGAGCAGTTCTTC
CDR3aa: CASSLTGTGRSYNEQFF

v_gene: TRBV19
abundance: .
j_gene: TRBJ1-4
d_gene: .
CDR3nt: TGTGCCAGTAACGGAGAAAAACTGTTTTTT
CDR3aa: CASNGEKLFF

v_gene: TRBV5-1
abundance: .
j_gene: TRBJ1-1
d_gene: TRBD1
CDR3nt: TGCGCCAGCAGCTTGTCGGGACAGGCGAACACTGAAGCTTTCTTT
CDR3aa: CASSLSGQANTEAFF

v_gene: TRBV30
abundance: .
j_gene: TRBJ2-3
d_gene: TRBD2
CDR3nt: TGTGCCTGGATGAAAAGCGGGGGAGGGGATACGCAGTATTTT
CDR3aa: CAWMKSGGGDTQYF

v_gene: TRBV7-2
abundance: .
j_gene: TRBJ2-1
d_gene: .
CDR3nt: TGTGCCAGCAGCCTTGCTAGGGGGAGTTATGAGCAGTTCTTC
CDR3aa: CASSLARGSYEQFF

v_gene: TRBV10-3
abundance: .
j_gene: TRBJ1-2
d_gene: TRBD1
CDR3nt: TGTGCCATCAGTATAGACAGGGTCAGTGGCTACACCTTC
CDR3aa: CAISIDRVSGYTF

v_gene: TRBV24-1
abundance: .
j_gene: TRBJ2-1
d_gene: .
CDR3nt: TGTGCCACCAGTGATTATTGGCGACCCACGGACAATGAGCAGTTCTTC
CDR3aa: CATSDYWRPTDNEQFF

v_gene: TRBV9
abundance: .
j_gene: TRBJ1-3
d_gene: TRBD1
CDR3nt: TGTGCCAGCAGCGTAGGGGGCAGGGGGACTGGAAACACCATATATTTT
CDR3aa: CASSVGGRGTGNTIYF

v_gene: TRBV7-2
abundance: .
j_gene: TRBJ2-7
d_gene: .
CDR3nt: TGTGCCAGCAGCTTAGCTGTCTCCTACGAGCAGTACTTC
CDR3aa: CASSLAVSYEQYF

v_gene: TRBV6-5
abundance: .
j_gene: TRBJ2-1
d_gene: .
CDR3nt: TGTGCCAGCACTGGTGACAGCTACAATGAGCAGTTCTTC
CDR3aa: CASTGDSYNEQFF

v_gene: TRBV11-2
abundance: few
j_gene: TRBJ2-2
d_gene: .
CDR3nt: TGTGCCAGCACCTCAGCCAGAACCGAGCGCTCCGGGGAGCTGTTTTTT
CDR3aa: CASTSARTERSGELFF

v_gene: TRBV28
abundance: .
j_gene: TRBJ2-1
d_gene: .
CDR3nt: TGTGCCAGCAGCCGACCGGGGGCCTACAATGAGCAGTTCTTC
CDR3aa: CASSRPGAYNEQFF

v_gene: TRBV2
abundance: .
j_gene: TRBJ2-1
d_gene: .
CDR3nt: TGTGCCAGCAGTGAAGCAGACCCTCGGCGGTTCTTC
CDR3aa: CASSEADPRRFF

v_gene: TRBV4-3
abundance: few
j_gene: TRBJ1-3
d_gene: TRBD1
CDR3nt: TGCGCCAGCAGCTCGACAGGGACGGGAAACACCATATATTTT
CDR3aa: CASSSTGTGNTIYF

v_gene: TRBV7-9
abundance: .
j_gene: TRBJ2-2
d_gene: TRBD1
CDR3nt: TGTGCCAGCAGACCCGACAGGGGGCGGGACACCGGGGAGCTGTTTTTT
CDR3aa: CASRPDRGRDTGELFF

v_gene: TRBV6-2/TRBV6-3
abundance: .
j_gene: TRBJ1-5
d_gene: TRBD1
CDR3nt: TGTGCCAGCAGTAGATCCCTGACAGGGGCTCCCAATCAGCCCCAGCATTTT
CDR3aa: CASSRSLTGAPNQPQHF